Below, 17 T cell receptor beta chains from the same sample are listed, as sequenced in a study of cytomegalovirus exposure and HLA in healthy donors (dated by TCRdb to 2016 to 2017). The library was built by means of the immunoSEQ multiplex PCR assay. For the multiplex PCR, a mixture combining 60 forward primers for TCR Vbeta segments and 13 reverse primers for TCR Jbeta segments was used. Sourced from immuneACCESS, this table was stored by TCRdb with only in-frame sequences that have V and J called. A share of the clones is absent; for the studies checked, an unresolved V gene accounts for under half, and the remainder has no known explanation. The sample table holds more than 95,000 clones, of which around three quarters were seen once. The top ten clonotypes cover roughly 5.9% of the sample. The sample taken for sequencing was PBMCs. These receptors originate from a woman aged 40 to 49 in good health and CMV-seronegative.

This clone has a handful of counts. The chain uses TRBV10-3 and TRBJ2-3; D possibly corresponds to TRBD1 (5 bases). V lost 6 bases and J 1 base, leaving 14 bases between the germline ends. The V gene's germline CDR1 is ENHRY and CDR2 SYGVKD. The CDR3 has 15 residues. The CDR3: CAIRLFRDGTDTQYF. CDR3 sequence (DNA): TGTGCCATCAGACTTTTCAGGGATGGCACAGATACGCAGTATTTT.

In DNA, the CDR3 is TGTGCCATCAGTGAGACTAGGGGGCGCGAATTTATGGACTTGGAGACCCAGTACTTC. Translation gives CAISETRGREFMDLETQYF. The chain combines TRBV10-3 with TRBJ2-5; 7 nucleotides agree with TRBD1. The CDR3 contains 19 residues. The trim removed 2 bases at V and 5 bases at J, leaving 20 bases unmatched. Germline CDR1 and CDR2: ENHRY and SYGVKD.

The chain employs TRBV7-9 and TRBJ2-3; D is possibly TRBD2 (6 bases). The CDR3 length is 14 residues. CDR1 and CDR2 from the germline V gene are SEHNR and FQNEAQ (reference sequence). V was clipped by 3 bases and J by 6 bases, with 13 bases between them. CDR3 nucleotide sequence: TGTGCCAGCAGCTTGGGACTGTCGGTTGATACGCAGTATTTT. This codes for CASSLGLSVDTQYF.

This clone showed up just once. The chain recombines TRBV9 with TRBJ2-1, with TRBD2 matching over 9 bases. Looked up from germline, CDR1 is SGDLS and CDR2 is YYNGEE. The CDR3 loop spans 16 amino acids. Trimming at V came to 3 bases and at J to 2 bases, leaving 6 bases not matched to a gene. CDR3 amino acids: CASSAKSGRTYNEQFF. In DNA form, the CDR3 reads TGTGCCAGCAGCGCGAAGAGCGGGAGGACCTACAATGAGCAGTTCTTC. The full variable domain, rest sourced from reference TRBV9 and TRBJ2-1, is DSGVTQTPKHLITATGQRVTLRCSPRSGDLSVYWYQQSLDQGLQFLIQYYNGEERAKGNILERFSAQQFPDLHSELNLSSLELGDSALYFCASSAKSGRTYNEQFFGPGTRLTVL.

With regard to this clone: A junction end diverges from the germline sequence, so it may reflect a read error. The chain uses TRBV28 and TRBJ2-1; D perhaps matches TRBD2 (6 bases). The CDR3 is 15 amino acids. The germline V gene has CDR1 MDHEN and CDR2 SYDVKM. CDR3 loop: CASSVAETSYNEQLF. CDR3 bases: TGTGCCAGCAGTGTAGCGGAAACCTCCTACAATGAGCAGCTCTTC.

The rearrangement links TRBV5-1 to TRBJ2-4, with TRBD2 matching over 11 bases. J was trimmed by 9 bases and V by 4 bases; bases with no gene match: 15. Germline CDR1 is SGHRS and CDR2 is YFSETQ. The CDR3 sequence is 17 residues long. The CDR3 reads CASSPRLAGTGFTIQYF. CDR3 bases: TGCGCCAGCAGCCCCCGACTAGCGGGAACGGGTTTCACCATTCAGTACTTC. The whole variable domain, filled in from reference TRBV5-1 and TRBJ2-4, reads KAGVTQTPRYLIKTRGQQVTLSCSPISGHRSVSWYQQTPGQGLQFLFEYFSETQRNKGNFPGRFSGRQFSNSRSEMNVSTLELGDSALYLCASSPRLAGTGFTIQYFGAGTRLSVL.

Note on this clone: Other DNA sequences in this specimen translate into the identical CDR3. This chain connects TRBV20-1 to TRBJ2-1, with D hard to call. Between the trimmed V and J ends, which lost 4 bases and 5 bases, there was a span of 3 bases. CDR1 and CDR2 from the germline V gene are DFQATT and SNEGSKA (reference sequence). The CDR3 is 10 amino acids. CDR3 bases: TGCAGTGCTACGGACAATGAGCAGTTCTTC. Encoded protein: CSATDNEQFF.

This clone showed up just once. The V call is TRBV5-4, the J call TRBJ2-5, with TRBD2 matching over 10 bases. Germline values: CDR1 SGHNT, CDR2 YYREEE (reference sequence). V was clipped by 0 bases and J by 11 bases; unmatched bases: 10. CDR3 size: 15 residues. The chain's CDR3 is CASSLELAGTKEQYF. The CDR3 nucleotides are TGTGCCAGCAGCTTGGAACTAGCGGGGACAAAAGAGCAGTACTTC.

The chain employs TRBV7-8 and TRBJ2-2; 7 nucleotides align to TRBD1. Germline CDR1 is SGHVS and CDR2 is FQNEAQ. Germline trimming cut 1 base from V and 2 bases from J; bases unmatched to any gene: 7. The CDR3 is 17 amino acids. CDR3 DNA: TGTGCCAGCAGCTTAGACAGGGGCATTACTAACACCGGGGAGCTGTTTTTT. Encoded protein: CASSLDRGITNTGELFF.

This clone showed up just once. The chain recombines TRBV5-6 with TRBJ2-5; possibly TRBD1 for D (5 bases). The end of the DNA fits TRBJ2-7 better, so the J call may be wrong. The germline CDR1 and CDR2 sequences are SGHDT and YYEEEE. This CDR3 region has 12 residues. The CDR3 sequence: CASSLDRNEQYF. The CDR3 DNA reads TGTGCCAGCAGCTTGGACAGGAACGAGCAGTACTTC.

V gene TRBV28 combines with J gene TRBJ2-7; D is possibly TRBD2 (6 bases). The CDR3 consists of 15 residues. Germline V gene lookup returns CDR1 MDHEN and CDR2 SYDVKM. The germline V and J ends were trimmed by 4 bases and 9 bases, with 22 bases remaining between them. This chain's CDR3 is CASSSARDLLGGQYF. Written as DNA, the CDR3 is TGTGCCAGCAGTTCAGCCCGGGACCTGTTGGGGGGGCAGTACTTC. Drawing the rest from reference TRBV28 and TRBJ2-7, the complete variable domain is DVKVTQSSRYLVKRTGEKVFLECVQDMDHENMFWYRQDPGLGLRLIYFSYDVKMKEKGDIPEGYSVSREKKERFSLILESASTNQTSMYLCASSSARDLLGGQYFGPGTRLTVT.

The chain links TRBV5-5 to TRBJ2-7; 7 bases align to TRBD1. The CDR3 sequence is 15 residues long. Per germline, CDR1 SGHKS and CDR2 YYEKEE (reference sequence). V shed 4 bases, J shed 3 bases, and the junction held 10 bases outside the gene matches. CDR3 sequence (DNA): TGTGCCAGCAGCGCAACTCCCGGGACAGACTACGAGCAGTACTTC. Translating it yields CASSATPGTDYEQYF.

This clone was found once. The chain carries TRBV5-1 and TRBJ2-3, with TRBD1 matching over 8 bases. The germline V gene has CDR1 SGHRS and CDR2 YFSETQ. The CDR3 runs 15 residues. V dropped 3 bases and J dropped 1; count of bases not matched to a gene: 4. The CDR3 nucleotides are TGCGCCAGCAGCTGGACAGGGAGTGGCACAGATACGCAGTATTTT. It translates to CASSWTGSGTDTQYF.

Comments on this clone: The junction shows a germline mismatch at one end, possibly a read error. The chain recombines TRBV19 with TRBJ2-6, with D possibly being TRBD1 (5 bases). This CDR3 has 14 amino acids. Germline CDR1 LNHDA, CDR2 SQIVND (reference sequence). CDR3 loop: CASPRLSGANGLTF. DNA of the CDR3: TGTGCCAGCCCTAGGCTTTCTGGGGCCAACGGCCTGACTTTC.

This rearrangement joins TRBV27 to TRBJ2-7, with D maybe TRBD1 (5 bases). Germline V gives CDR1 MNHEY, CDR2 SMNVEV (reference sequence). The CDR3 loop spans 13 amino acids. The V gene lost 3 bases and the J gene lost 5 bases, with 11 bases spanning the gap. The CDR3 is CASSFRGNNEQYF. As DNA, the CDR3 is TGTGCCAGCAGTTTTAGGGGTAACAACGAGCAGTACTTC.

This chain links TRBV7-2 with TRBJ2-7, with a weak D call TRBD2 (5 bases). Trimming cost V 4 bases and J 2 bases, with 12 bases left between them. Germline CDR1 is SGHTA and CDR2 is FQGNSA. CDR3 size: 14 residues. The CDR3 sequence is CASSSPTGTYEQYF. CDR3 DNA sequence: TGTGCCAGCAGCTCCCCCACCGGGACCTACGAGCAGTACTTC.

The genes are TRBV6-5 and TRBJ2-5, with D perhaps matching TRBD2 (6 bases). Trimming removed 2 bases from V and 4 bases from J, with 8 bases in between. CDR3 length equals 13 residues. Germline CDR1 is MNHEY and CDR2 is SVGAGI. The CDR3 DNA sequence: TGTGCCAGCAGTTACCGGGAGAGAGAGACCCAGTACTTC. It specifies CASSYRERETQYF.